The present TCR beta chain was sequenced within a study of prognosis after radiotherapy for stage I lung cancer. Study summary: Median age was 74.5 years (roughly 50 to 95) among about 14 men and a handful of women. Patients received 3 to 5 SBRT fractions with a biologically effective dose of at least 100 Gy.

There are many counts of this clonotype. Its antigen remains unidentified. Amplification of TCR beta CDR3 from genomic DNA used two-round multiplex PCR. First-round PCR amplification was performed with primers specific to each TRBV and TRBJ gene. Using its own MiXCR run on the multiplex PCR reads, TCRdb lists one record per CDR3 protein. In the table there are around 15,000 distinct CDR3 sequences, approximately 46% of which are singletons. Study results and limitations: There was no determination made of whether the expanded TCR clones were tumor-specific.

Trimming cost V 5 bases and J 7 bases; bases outside gene matches: 11. CDR3 length equals 16 residues. Germline lookup yields CDR1 SEHNR and CDR2 FQNEAQ (reference sequence). The specimen was PBMCs, collected before or after stereotactic body radiation therapy (not recorded which). The receptor comes from a donor of 50 years or more with non-small cell lung cancer. The rearrangement joins TRBV7-9 to TRBJ2-1, with 10 bases lining up with TRBD2. As DNA, the CDR3 is TGTGCCAGCAGCCCCACAGCGGGAGGGGGTAAGAATGAGCAGTTCTTC. As protein: CASSPTAGGGKNEQFF.